One and the same sample provided the 16 T cell receptor beta chains below, sequenced in a study of T-cell reconstitution after alpha-beta-depleted transplantation in children. Unique molecular identifiers tagged the TCRbeta library. TCRdb analysed the PCR reads with MiXCR anew, one entry per CDR3 protein. The sample yields some 300,000 distinct CDR3 sequences, over 9% seen once. Specimen: PBMCs, collected before TCRalphabeta/CD19-depleted stem cell transplant. These receptors originate from a boy younger than two with acute myeloid leukemia, due to receive a stem cell transplant.

The table lists this clonotype with many counts. The gene calls are TRBV29-1 and TRBJ2-3, with D possibly matching TRBD1 (7 bases). This CDR3 comprises 17 residues. In germline, CDR1 is SQVTM, CDR2 ANQGSEA. V dropped 2 bases and J dropped 2 bases, with 20 bases sitting between them. The CDR3, as DNA: TGCAGCGTTGAATATAGGGCGGGACAGCAACTCACAGATACGCAGTATTTT. This codes for CSVEYRAGQQLTDTQYF.

In its sample, this clonotype was seen a few times. The chain has TRBV24-1 and TRBJ2-2; D is uncertain. Per the germline V gene, CDR1 is KGHDR and CDR2 is SFDVKD. The CDR3 extends over 17 amino acids. With 1 base removed from V and 1 base from J, the gap between germline ends came to 12 bases. Here the CDR3 reads CATSDFRPMGNTGELFF. The DNA for the CDR3 is TGTGCCACCAGTGATTTTCGCCCTATGGGGAACACCGGGGAGCTGTTTTTT.

This clonotype was observed many times. An end of the junction differs from the germline gene, which may be a read error. The V and J genes are TRBV7-3 and TRBJ2-6; maybe TRBD1 (6 bases). This CDR3 has 15 residues. Germline V gene sequence: CDR1 SGHTA, CDR2 FQGTGA. CDR3 nucleotides: TGTGCCAGCAGTTTAAACAGGGCTGGGGCCAACGTCCTGACTTTC. Its translation is CASSLNRAGANVLTF.

Concerning this clonotype: A single base separates this from a much larger clone, so it may be a read error. The gene calls are TRBV11-1 and TRBJ2-1; 10 bases align to TRBD2. CDR1 and CDR2 (germline): SGHAT, FQDESV (reference sequence). The CDR3 extends over 15 amino acids. The CDR3 region is CASSFWTSGNNEHFF. CDR3 DNA: TGTGCCAGCAGCTTCTGGACTAGCGGAAATAATGAGCATTTCTTC.

This clonotype was counted ten times or more. The J gene is TRBJ2-1, the V gene TRBV12-3 or TRBV12-4; either TRBD1 or TRBD2 may supply D (5 bases each). This CDR3 has 12 amino acids. Deletions cut 2 bases from V and 9 bases from J, with 8 bases between. DNA of the CDR3: TGTGCCAGCAGTTTACTGGGGACTGAGCAGTTCTTC. This translates into CASSLLGTEQFF.

At least ten counts were recorded for this clonotype. The chain joins TRBV12-3 or TRBV12-4 to TRBJ2-2; 11 bases line up with TRBD1. Unmatched junction bases numbered 9, after V lost 4 bases and J lost 5 bases. The CDR3 runs 17 residues. The CDR3 sequence: CASSSHFGDRGTGELFF. The CDR3 DNA sequence: TGTGCCAGCAGTTCCCATTTTGGGGACAGGGGGACCGGGGAGCTGTTTTTT.

This clonotype was counted at least ten times. V usage is TRBV7-2 and J usage is TRBJ2-1, with TRBD1 matching over 7 bases. Looked up from germline, CDR1 is SGHTA and CDR2 is FQGNSA. The CDR3 has 15 residues. Germline trimming cut 3 bases from V and 4 bases from J; bases unmatched to any gene: 6. The DNA of the CDR3 is TGTGCCAGCAGCTTCGACCGGGACAGATACAATGAGCAGTTCTTC. As protein: CASSFDRDRYNEQFF. The entire variable domain, with the rest obtained from reference TRBV7-2 and TRBJ2-1, is as follows: GAGVSQSPSNKVTEKGKDVELRCDPISGHTALYWYRQSLGQGLEFLIYFQGNSAPDKSGLPSDRFSAERTGGSVSTLTIQRTQQEDSAVYLCASSFDRDRYNEQFFGPGTRLTVL.

At least ten counts were recorded for this clonotype. The chain couples TRBV3-1 to TRBJ1-1; D is unclear. V was trimmed by 2 bases and J by 2 bases, leaving 9 bases between them. CDR3 length: 14 residues. Germline-derived CDR1 and CDR2 are LGHDT and YNNKEL (reference sequence). CDR3 sequence: CASSQPTPNTEAFF. CDR3 nucleotide sequence: TGTGCCAGCAGCCAACCGACTCCAAACACTGAAGCTTTCTTT.

The rearrangement uses TRBV2 and TRBJ2-4, with 14 bases that match TRBD2. V was pared by 6 bases and J by 7 bases, with 8 bases of the junction left unmatched. The CDR3 sequence is 16 residues long. Germline CDR1 SNHLY, CDR2 FYNNEI. The CDR3 bases are TGTGCCAGCAGAGCTCGACTAGCGGGGGGGCCGAACATTCAGTACTTC. Amino acid sequence: CASRARLAGGPNIQYF.

This clonotype was found a few times. This chain joins TRBV19 and TRBJ1-5; D might be TRBD1 (5 bases). CDR1 is LNHDA and CDR2 is SQIVND in the germline V gene (reference sequence). The V and J ends lost 4 bases and 5 bases respectively, with 18 bases between them. The CDR3 totals 16 residues. CDR3 nucleotide sequence: TGTGCCAGTAGTACAGGGTTAAGACGTTTATATCAGCCCCAGCATTTT. Residues: CASSTGLRRLYQPQHF.

This clonotype appeared many times. This rearrangement joins TRBV5-1 to TRBJ2-3, with D uncertain. This CDR3 has 13 residues. V was cut by 0 bases and J by 6 bases, with 8 bases left in between. Germline V gives CDR1 SGHRS, CDR2 YFSETQ. CDR3 sequence reads: CASSLETADTQYF. The CDR3 DNA is TGCGCCAGCAGCTTGGAAACAGCTGATACGCAGTATTTT.

The CDR3 loop reads CASSPGQGRTQYF. DNA of the CDR3: TGTGCCAGCAGCCCCGGACAGGGTAGGACCCAGTACTTC. The chain links TRBV12-3 or TRBV12-4 to TRBJ2-5; 8 bases map to TRBD1. After removal of 6 bases from V and 7 bases from J, the junction contained 7 bases not matched to a gene. The CDR3 totals 13 residues.

There are many counts of this clonotype. The chain joins TRBV28 to TRBJ2-1, with 11 nucleotides matching TRBD2. Trimming at V came to 3 bases and at J to 0 bases, leaving 7 bases not matched to a gene. The CDR3 runs 18 residues. Germline V gives CDR1 MDHEN, CDR2 SYDVKM. This CDR3 reads CASSFPSGGQSSYNEQFF. The CDR3 region has the DNA TGTGCCAGCAGTTTCCCTAGCGGGGGGCAAAGCTCCTACAATGAGCAGTTCTTC.

This clonotype was counted at least ten times. The chain links TRBV12-3 or TRBV12-4 to TRBJ2-1, with D uncertain. Trimming left V 8 bases short and J 6 bases short, with 14 bases between. The CDR3 runs 13 residues. CDR3 DNA: TGTGCCAGCCGCGCCCCTAACCGCAATGAGCAGTTCTTC. Residues: CASRAPNRNEQFF.

A few counts support this clonotype. The genes are TRBV19 and TRBJ2-6, with D possibly matching TRBD1 (5 bases). Per germline, CDR1 LNHDA and CDR2 SQIVND (reference sequence). The germline V and J ends were trimmed by 7 bases and 0 bases, with 13 bases remaining between them. This CDR3 spans 16 amino acids. The CDR3 DNA reads TGTGCCAGTACCACCTCTACAGGCTCTGGGGCCAACGTCCTGACTTTC. Amino acid sequence: CASTTSTGSGANVLTF.

CDR3 sequence reads: CASSLSTALIYF. CDR3 in DNA: TGTGCCAGCAGCTTGTCCACAGCCCTAATATATTTT. The chain employs TRBV11-1 and TRBJ1-3; no definite D call. The CDR3 extends over 12 amino acids. The V end was cut by 3 bases, the J end by 13 bases, with 13 bases between. Germline CDR1 SGHAT, CDR2 FQDESV (reference sequence).